This TCR beta chain is drawn from a study of CD8 T cells in ankylosing spondylitis. Points from the study as a whole: Researchers reportedly found disease-linked clones significantly enriched in matched ankylosing spondylitis synovial fluid. In synovial fluid and blood from reactive arthritis, some motif variants were previously reported.

TCRdb used MiXCR to reprocess the 5' RACE reads, holding one entry per CDR3 protein. The table has a few hundred thousand distinct CDR3 sequences, more than 15% seen once. Note on this clonotype: The antigen is unknown.

CDR1 and CDR2 from the germline V gene are LGHNA and YNFKEQ. This CDR3 is 16 amino acids long. With V trimmed by 0 bases and J by 0 bases, 3 bases remained unmatched. Sequences were obtained from blood, either unsorted or a sorted T cell fraction (not recorded which). This clonotype originated in a male donor with ankylosing spondylitis or in good health (not recorded which). The chain uses TRBV4-2 and TRBJ2-3, with 7 positions matching TRBD1. CDR3 residues: CASSQETGASTDTQYF. CDR3 sequence (DNA): TGTGCCAGCAGCCAAGAAACAGGGGCTAGCACAGATACGCAGTATTTT.